The next 19 T cell receptor beta chains were all read from a single sample in a study of identical twins. Via MiXCR, TCRdb re-called the 5' RACE reads, giving one row per CDR3 protein. The sample records around 290,000 distinct CDR3 sequences, around 9.7% being singletons. These data were likewise used in another study, on yellow fever vaccine responses in identical twins.

Sequenced material: CD8+ T cells sorted from blood. Receptors originate from a woman younger than 35 in good health.

This clonotype was seen ten or more times. This rearrangement joins TRBV7-8 to TRBJ2-3; D remains ambiguous. The CDR3 length is 17 residues. V was cut by 0 bases and J by 6 bases, with 19 bases left in between. CDR1 and CDR2 from the germline V gene are SGHVS and FQNEAQ. This CDR3 is CASSLAVIQIVFDTQYF. For the CDR3, the DNA is TGTGCCAGCAGCTTAGCGGTCATCCAAATTGTGTTCGATACGCAGTATTTT.

The rearrangement links TRBV7-9 to TRBJ2-1; TRBD2 agrees at 7 bases. CDR3 length: 13 residues. Germline assignment: CDR1 SEHNR and CDR2 FQNEAQ (reference sequence). The ends lost 1 base at V and 14 bases at J; junction bases unmatched: 8. The CDR3 DNA sequence: TGTGCCAGCAGCTTAGTGGGGGGGGGTCCGGAGTTCTTC. Residues: CASSLVGGGPEFF.

This chain links TRBV4-3 with TRBJ1-2, with TRBD1 identical over 7 bases. The CDR3 spans 16 residues. With 0 bases clipped from V and 4 bases from J, the junction kept 8 bases outside the gene matches. The V gene's germline CDR1 is LGHNA and CDR2 YSLEER. CDR3 coding DNA: TGCGCCAGCAGCCAAGAAGCGACAGGGTTCCCCTATGGCTACACCTTC. Translating it yields CASSQEATGFPYGYTF.

This clonotype was seen only a few times. The chain employs TRBV29-1 and TRBJ1-1; possibly TRBD1 for D (5 bases). This CDR3 is built from 13 residues. Trimming left V 3 bases short and J 1 base short, with 9 bases between. Germline assignment: CDR1 SQVTM and CDR2 ANQGSEA. The CDR3 here is CSVEGEGNTEAFF. The CDR3 DNA follows: TGCAGCGTTGAGGGGGAGGGGAACACTGAAGCTTTCTTT.

The sample holds a few counts of this clonotype. V gene TRBV6-5 combines with J gene TRBJ1-1, with D maybe TRBD1 (6 bases). V was trimmed by 2 bases and J by 6 bases, leaving 10 bases between them. CDR3 length: 13 amino acids. Germline V gives CDR1 MNHEY, CDR2 SVGAGI. The CDR3 loop is CASSYGGPAEAFF. CDR3 nucleotides: TGTGCCAGCAGTTACGGGGGCCCTGCTGAAGCTTTCTTT.

The J gene is TRBJ2-7, the V gene TRBV4-1, with D possibly being TRBD1 (6 bases). Germline V gene data show CDR1 as MGHRA and CDR2 as YSYEKL. Trimming cost V 0 bases and J 3 bases, with 15 bases left between them. CDR3 size: 16 residues. The CDR3 nucleotides read TGCGCCAGCAGCCAAGATAGAGGAACAGGGCTCTACGAGCAGTACTTC. Protein product: CASSQDRGTGLYEQYF.

This chain connects TRBV20-1 to TRBJ2-2; TRBD1 or TRBD2 may be the D gene (5 bases each). CDR3 length equals 14 residues. Germline assignment: CDR1 DFQATT and CDR2 SNEGSKA (reference sequence). Between the trimmed V and J ends, which lost 0 bases and 6 bases, there was a span of 11 bases. CDR3 DNA: TGCAGTGCTAGAGATTCGTTGGGGGCCGGGGAGCTGTTTTTT. It translates to CSARDSLGAGELFF.

This clonotype came up a few times. The chain couples TRBV12-5 to TRBJ2-2; D perhaps matches TRBD1 (6 bases). V was shortened by 4 bases and J by 0 bases, with 9 bases between the two germline ends. The V gene's germline CDR1 is LGHNT and CDR2 FRNRAP. The CDR3 loop spans 15 amino acids. DNA of the CDR3: TGTGCTAGTGGTTCCGGGACATCGAACACCGGGGAGCTGTTTTTT. It translates to CASGSGTSNTGELFF.

The chain combines TRBV28 with TRBJ2-3, with 13 positions matching TRBD2. CDR1 is MDHEN and CDR2 is SYDVKM in the germline V gene. CDR3 length: 18 residues. After removal of 3 bases from V and 0 bases from J, the junction contained 6 bases not matched to a gene. The CDR3 is CASSFGLAGVTSTDTQYF. The CDR3 DNA follows: TGTGCCAGCAGTTTTGGACTAGCGGGGGTCACTAGCACAGATACGCAGTATTTT.

The sample holds a few counts of this clonotype. This chain uses TRBV7-3 with TRBJ1-1, with D uncertain. The CDR3 totals 14 residues. V dropped 5 bases and J dropped 0 bases, with 10 bases sitting between them. Per germline, CDR1 SGHTA and CDR2 FQGTGA. The CDR3 protein is CASSRRRMNTEAFF. In DNA form, the CDR3 reads TGTGCCAGCAGCCGCCGACGGATGAACACTGAAGCTTTCTTT. The whole variable domain, filled in from reference TRBV7-3 and TRBJ1-1, reads GAGVSQTPSNKVTEKGKYVELRCDPISGHTALYWYRQSLGQGPEFLIYFQGTGAADDSGLPNDRFFAVRPEGSVSTLKIQRTERGDSAVYLCASSRRRMNTEAFFGQGTRLTVV.

This clonotype was observed a handful of times. V and J are TRBV5-5 and TRBJ2-7; D call uncertain. CDR3 length: 15 amino acids. Germline CDR1 SGHKS, CDR2 YYEKEE (reference sequence). V gave up 4 bases and J gave up 3 bases, with 17 bases separating them. CDR3 DNA: TGTGCCAGCAGCCCGGACGGCCGCCCCTACTACGAGCAGTACTTC. It specifies CASSPDGRPYYEQYF.

The chain links TRBV4-1 to TRBJ2-7; D is unresolved. V was trimmed by 1 base and J by 0 bases, leaving 10 bases between them. The CDR3 has 15 residues. Germline CDR1 and CDR2: MGHRA and YSYEKL. CDR3 sequence: CASSQAEQSSYEQYF. CDR3 DNA: TGCGCCAGCAGCCAAGCTGAACAGAGCTCCTACGAGCAGTACTTC.

This clonotype was seen only a few times. The chain links TRBV7-2 to TRBJ1-6; D gene uncertain. The V end was cut by 8 bases, the J end by 0 bases, with 5 bases between. CDR1 and CDR2 from the germline V gene are SGHTA and FQGNSA. This CDR3 contains 13 residues. DNA of the CDR3: TGTGCCAGCGGGGTCTCCTATAATTCACCCCTCCACTTT. Translated: CASGVSYNSPLHF.

The CDR3 is CASSEALRQAEQFF. The CDR3 DNA follows: TGTGCCAGCAGTGAAGCGCTTCGGCAGGCAGAGCAGTTCTTC. The gene calls are TRBV2 and TRBJ2-1; D is undetermined. Trimming shortened V by 0 bases and J by 10 bases, and 13 bases separated the two germline ends. This CDR3 has 14 amino acids. Germline CDR1 SNHLY, CDR2 FYNNEI.

This clonotype was detected ten times or more. This chain connects TRBV27 to TRBJ2-1; D call uncertain. The V gene lost 6 bases and the J gene lost 0 bases, with 6 bases spanning the gap. The germline V gene encodes CDR1 MNHEY and CDR2 SMNVEV (reference sequence). The CDR3 has 13 residues. The CDR3: CASSLNSYNEQFF. The CDR3 nucleotides read TGTGCCAGCAGCCTTAACTCCTACAATGAGCAGTTCTTC.

This sequence joins TRBV3-1 and TRBJ2-1; 9 bases are shared with TRBD2. Germline CDR1 LGHDT, CDR2 YNNKEL (reference sequence). The CDR3 runs to 15 residues. Trimming cost V 11 bases and J 0 bases; bases outside gene matches: 8. This CDR3 reads CASSLREGSYNEQFF. The CDR3 DNA reads as TGTGCCTCCTCCCTGCGGGAGGGCTCCTACAATGAGCAGTTCTTC.

This clonotype was observed a handful of times. The chain combines TRBV5-6 with TRBJ2-7; 9 positions agree with TRBD1. Germline CDR1 SGHDT, CDR2 YYEEEE. Unmatched junction bases numbered 10, after V lost 6 bases and J lost 0 bases. The CDR3 is 16 residues long. The CDR3 loop reads CASNEERTGASYEQYF. The CDR3 region has the DNA TGTGCCAGCAACGAAGAACGGACAGGGGCCTCCTACGAGCAGTACTTC.

The J gene is TRBJ2-2, the V gene TRBV27; the D gene is possibly TRBD2 (7 bases). There are 16 residues in the CDR3. Germline CDR1 and CDR2: MNHEY and SMNVEV (reference sequence). Between the trimmed V and J ends, which lost 1 base and 3 bases, there was a span of 12 bases. CDR3 in amino acids: CASSLWGGHYTGELFF. CDR3 coding DNA: TGTGCCAGCAGTTTATGGGGGGGGCACTACACCGGGGAGCTGTTTTTT.

V gene TRBV7-8 combines with J gene TRBJ1-5, with no clear D. This CDR3 is built from 14 residues. Per germline, CDR1 SGHVS and CDR2 FQNEAQ. Trimming shortened V by 3 bases and J by 2 bases, and 8 bases separated the two germline ends. Here the CDR3 reads CASSFTTGNQPQHF. The CDR3 DNA reads TGTGCCAGCAGCTTTACTACGGGCAATCAGCCCCAGCATTTT.